These 5 T cell receptor beta chains were all obtained from the same sample, sequenced in a study of blood T cell repertoires in COVID-19. Measured with immunoSEQ multiplex PCR; TCRdb has only the in-frame clones, and not every one. The sample lists hundreds of thousands of clones; around 89% were seen once. Source material: PBMCs or T cells enriched from blood (not recorded which). Source of these receptors: a middle-aged woman who had recovered from COVID-19.

The chain combines TRBV28 with TRBJ1-5; no clear D. V lost 7 bases to trimming and J lost 0 bases, with 13 bases between them. Germline V lookup: CDR1 MDHEN, CDR2 SYDVKM. This CDR3 contains 15 residues. CDR3: CASILAGNSNQPQHF. Written as DNA, the CDR3 is TGTGCCAGCATCCTGGCCGGGAATAGCAATCAGCCCCAGCATTTT.

The sample holds one count of this clone. The chain couples TRBV4-2 to TRBJ2-3; TRBD2 matches at 12 bases. This CDR3 is 16 amino acids long. V lost 0 bases and J lost 4; bases outside the gene matches: 2. Per the germline V gene, CDR1 is LGHNA and CDR2 is YNFKEQ. CDR3 nucleotides: TGTGCCAGCAGCCAAGAGACTAGCGGGAGTCCAGATACGCAGTATTTT. The encoded protein is CASSQETSGSPDTQYF.

CDR3 region: CASSLERGASSYNEQFF. The DNA for the CDR3 is TGTGCCAGCAGCTTAGAGCGGGGGGCAAGCTCCTACAATGAGCAGTTCTTC. This rearrangement joins TRBV11-2 to TRBJ2-1; 8 nucleotides agree with TRBD2. The CDR3 spans 17 residues. Germline V lookup: CDR1 SGHAT, CDR2 FQNNGV. J lost 0 bases, V lost 0 bases, and 4 bases had no gene match. The full variable domain, its missing parts supplied by reference TRBV11-2 and TRBJ2-1, is EAGVAQSPRYKIIEKRQSVAFWCNPISGHATLYWYQQILGQGPKLLIQFQNNGVVDDSQLPKDRFSAERLKGVDSTLKIQPAKLEDSAVYLCASSLERGASSYNEQFFGPGTRLTVL.

The CDR3 protein is CATNTGAGGYTF. The CDR3 DNA reads as TGTGCCACCAATACAGGGGCCGGGGGCTACACCTTC. This rearrangement joins TRBV6-5 to TRBJ1-2; 7 positions agree with TRBD1. The CDR3 runs 12 residues. Germline V gene sequence: CDR1 MNHEY, CDR2 SVGAGI. J was trimmed by 8 bases and V by 10 bases; bases with no gene match: 10.

J is TRBJ1-4 and V is TRBV16; TRBD1 might be the D (5 bases). Trimming left V 0 bases short and J 7 bases short, with 12 bases between. Germline CDR1 and CDR2: KGHSY and FQNENV. CDR3 length equals 15 residues. The CDR3 is CASSQSSGSGEKLFF. CDR3 DNA sequence: TGTGCCAGCAGCCAATCGTCAGGGTCTGGTGAAAAACTGTTTTTT.